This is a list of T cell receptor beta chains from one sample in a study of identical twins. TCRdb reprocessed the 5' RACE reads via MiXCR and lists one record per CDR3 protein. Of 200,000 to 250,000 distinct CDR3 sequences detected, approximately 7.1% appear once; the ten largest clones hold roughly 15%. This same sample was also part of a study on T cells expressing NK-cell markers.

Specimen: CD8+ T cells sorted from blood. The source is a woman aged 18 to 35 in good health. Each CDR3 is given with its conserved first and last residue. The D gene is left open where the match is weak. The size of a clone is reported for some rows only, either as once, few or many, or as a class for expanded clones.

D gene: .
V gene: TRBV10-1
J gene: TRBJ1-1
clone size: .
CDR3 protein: CASSEDEGGTEAFF
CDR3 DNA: TGCGCCAGCAGTGAAGATGAGGGCGGCACTGAAGCTTTCTTT

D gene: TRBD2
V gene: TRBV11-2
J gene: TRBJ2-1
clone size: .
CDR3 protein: CASSLGASGEGAYYNEQFF
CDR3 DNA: TGTGCCAGCAGCTTAGGTGCTAGCGGGGAGGGGGCCTACTACAATGAGCAGTTCTTC

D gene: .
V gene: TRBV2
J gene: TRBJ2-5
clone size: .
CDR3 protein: CASNRETQYF
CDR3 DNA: TGTGCCAGCAATCGAGAGACCCAGTACTTC

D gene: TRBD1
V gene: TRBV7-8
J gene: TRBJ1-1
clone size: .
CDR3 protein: CASSLRQGDTEAFF
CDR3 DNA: TGTGCCAGCAGCTTACGACAGGGAGACACTGAAGCTTTCTTT

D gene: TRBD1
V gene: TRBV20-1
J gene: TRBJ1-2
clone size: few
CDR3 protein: CSARGRGQLGGYTF
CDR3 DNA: TGCAGTGCTAGAGGAAGGGGGCAGCTGGGCGGCTACACCTTC

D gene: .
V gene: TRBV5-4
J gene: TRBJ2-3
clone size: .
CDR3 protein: CASSQQEGPASTDTQYF
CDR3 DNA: TGTGCCAGCAGCCAACAGGAGGGTCCCGCTAGCACAGATACGCAGTATTTT

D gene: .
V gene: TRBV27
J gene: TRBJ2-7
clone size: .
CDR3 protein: CASSLGGGIYEQYF
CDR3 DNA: TGTGCCAGCAGTTTGGGTGGGGGCATATACGAGCAGTACTTC

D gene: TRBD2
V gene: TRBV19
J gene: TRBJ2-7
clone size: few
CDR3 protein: CASSATSWNYEQYF
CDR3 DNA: TGTGCCAGTAGTGCGACTAGCTGGAACTACGAGCAGTACTTC

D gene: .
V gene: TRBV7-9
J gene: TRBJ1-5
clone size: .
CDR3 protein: CASSFAGGDGQPQHF
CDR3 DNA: TGTGCCAGCAGCTTTGCCGGGGGCGACGGGCAGCCCCAGCATTTT

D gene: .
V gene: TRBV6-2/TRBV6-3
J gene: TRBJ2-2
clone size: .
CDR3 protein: CASSYRRVTGAGELFF
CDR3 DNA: TGTGCCAGCAGTTACCGCCGGGTCACGGGGGCCGGGGAGCTGTTTTTT

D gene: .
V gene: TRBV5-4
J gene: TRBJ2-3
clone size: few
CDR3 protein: CASSLGFLTYADTQYF
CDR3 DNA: TGTGCCAGCAGCTTGGGGTTCCTGACGTACGCAGATACGCAGTATTTT

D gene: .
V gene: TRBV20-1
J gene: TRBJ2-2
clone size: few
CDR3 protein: CSASSAGELFF
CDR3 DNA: TGCAGTGCTAGTAGCGCCGGGGAGCTGTTTTTT

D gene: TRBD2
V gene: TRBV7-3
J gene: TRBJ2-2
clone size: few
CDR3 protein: CASNGGGTGELFF
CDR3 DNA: TGTGCCAGCAATGGGGGGGGAACCGGGGAGCTGTTTTTT

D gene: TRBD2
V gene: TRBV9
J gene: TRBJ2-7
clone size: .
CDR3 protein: CASSVEVSGRFWGEQYF
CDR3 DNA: TGTGCCAGCAGCGTAGAGGTTAGCGGGAGGTTTTGGGGCGAGCAGTACTTC

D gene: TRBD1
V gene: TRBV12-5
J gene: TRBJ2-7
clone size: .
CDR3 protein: CASGPWYRGFSYEQYF
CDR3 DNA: TGTGCTAGTGGGCCCTGGTACAGGGGGTTTTCCTACGAGCAGTACTTC

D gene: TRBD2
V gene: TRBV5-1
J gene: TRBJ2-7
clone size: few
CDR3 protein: CASSGGGGRLFSYEQYF
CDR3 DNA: TGCGCCAGTAGCGGGGGCGGGGGGCGCCTATTCTCCTACGAGCAGTACTTC

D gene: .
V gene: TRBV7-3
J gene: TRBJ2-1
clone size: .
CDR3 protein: CASSHGTPSEQFF
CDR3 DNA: TGTGCCAGCAGCCACGGGACTCCCTCGGAGCAGTTCTTC

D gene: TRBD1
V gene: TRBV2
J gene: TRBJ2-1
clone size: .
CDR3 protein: CASSLQKGTGYNEQFF
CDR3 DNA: TGTGCCAGCAGTCTACAAAAAGGGACAGGGTACAATGAGCAGTTCTTC

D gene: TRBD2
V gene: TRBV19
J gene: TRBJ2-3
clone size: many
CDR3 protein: CASSLTSGTTDTQYF
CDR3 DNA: TGTGCCAGTAGTCTGACTAGCGGGACCACAGATACGCAGTATTTT

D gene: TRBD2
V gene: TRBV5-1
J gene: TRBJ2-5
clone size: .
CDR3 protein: CASSPRLAIQETQYF
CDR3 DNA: TGCGCCAGCAGCCCCCGACTAGCCATCCAAGAGACCCAGTACTTC

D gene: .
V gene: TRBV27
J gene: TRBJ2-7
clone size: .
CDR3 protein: CATDDGYEQYF
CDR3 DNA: TGTGCCACCGACGATGGGTACGAGCAGTACTTC

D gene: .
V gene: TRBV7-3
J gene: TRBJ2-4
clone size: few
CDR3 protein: CASSLNPGDIQYF
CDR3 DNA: TGTGCCAGCAGCTTAAATCCAGGGGACATTCAGTACTTC

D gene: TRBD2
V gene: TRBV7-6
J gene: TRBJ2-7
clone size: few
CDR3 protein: CASSSIGTRVNEQYF
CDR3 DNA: TGTGCCAGCAGCTCCATAGGGACTAGAGTCAACGAGCAGTACTTC

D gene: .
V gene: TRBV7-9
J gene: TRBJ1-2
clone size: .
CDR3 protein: CASSPGIGGGYTF
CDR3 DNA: TGTGCCAGCAGCCCGGGGATTGGGGGTGGCTACACCTTC

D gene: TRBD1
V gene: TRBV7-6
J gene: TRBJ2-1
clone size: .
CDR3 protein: CASSPRGTGGNEQFF
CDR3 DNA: TGTGCCAGCAGCCCGAGGGGGACAGGGGGCAATGAGCAGTTCTTC

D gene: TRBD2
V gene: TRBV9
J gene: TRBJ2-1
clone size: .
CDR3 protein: CASSVVGGLEGDEQFF
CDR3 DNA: TGTGCCAGCAGCGTAGTAGGGGGACTAGAAGGAGATGAGCAGTTCTTC

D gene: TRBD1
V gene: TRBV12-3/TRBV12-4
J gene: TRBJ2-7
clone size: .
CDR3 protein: CASSPYPGQGVTPYEQYF
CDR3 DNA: TGTGCCAGCAGTCCCTATCCGGGACAGGGGGTGACCCCCTACGAGCAGTACTTC

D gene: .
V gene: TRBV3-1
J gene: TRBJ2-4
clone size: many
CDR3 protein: CASSSPAWMSPKNIQYF
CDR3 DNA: TGTGCCAGCAGCTCCCCCGCTTGGATGTCGCCCAAAAACATTCAGTACTTC

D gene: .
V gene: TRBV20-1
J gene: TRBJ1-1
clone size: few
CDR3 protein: CSAVPATEANTEAFF
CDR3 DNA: TGCAGTGCCGTACCTGCGACAGAAGCTAACACTGAAGCTTTCTTT

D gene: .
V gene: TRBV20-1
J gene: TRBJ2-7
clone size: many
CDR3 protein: CSATSGASYEQYF
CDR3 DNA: TGCAGTGCAACATCCGGGGCCTCCTACGAGCAGTACTTC

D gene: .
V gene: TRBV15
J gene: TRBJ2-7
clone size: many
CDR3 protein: CATSRGNYEQYF
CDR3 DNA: TGTGCCACCAGCAGGGGCAACTACGAGCAGTACTTC

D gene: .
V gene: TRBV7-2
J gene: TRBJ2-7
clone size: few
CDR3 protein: CASSSVDSPLDEQYF
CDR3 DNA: TGTGCCAGCAGCTCCGTAGACTCCCCGCTTGACGAGCAGTACTTC

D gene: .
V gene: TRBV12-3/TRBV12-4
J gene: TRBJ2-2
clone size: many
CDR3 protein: CASSPRQAVTGELFF
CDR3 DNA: TGTGCCAGCAGTCCTAGACAGGCGGTCACCGGGGAGCTGTTTTTT

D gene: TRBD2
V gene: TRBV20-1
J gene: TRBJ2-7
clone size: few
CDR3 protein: CSAVAGGYEQYF
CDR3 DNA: TGCAGTGCTGTAGCGGGAGGATACGAGCAGTACTTC

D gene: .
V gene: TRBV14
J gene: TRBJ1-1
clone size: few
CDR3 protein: CASSRSVQLADAFF
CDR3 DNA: TGTGCCAGCAGCCGAAGCGTGCAGCTCGCGGATGCTTTCTTT

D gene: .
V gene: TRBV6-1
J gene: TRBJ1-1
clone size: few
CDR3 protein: CASSGDGAYTEAFF
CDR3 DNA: TGTGCCAGCAGTGGTGACGGAGCGTACACTGAAGCTTTCTTT

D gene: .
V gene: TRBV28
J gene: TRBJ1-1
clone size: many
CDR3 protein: CASSWASEAFF
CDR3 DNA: TGTGCCAGCAGTTGGGCGTCTGAAGCTTTCTTT

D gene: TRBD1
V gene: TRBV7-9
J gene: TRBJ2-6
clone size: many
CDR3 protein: CASSLPRQGSGANVLTF
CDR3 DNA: TGTGCCAGCAGCTTGCCAAGACAGGGCTCTGGGGCCAACGTCCTGACTTTC

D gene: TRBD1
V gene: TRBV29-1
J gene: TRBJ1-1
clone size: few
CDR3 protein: CSVGDRANTEAFF
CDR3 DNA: TGCAGCGTGGGGGACAGGGCGAACACTGAAGCTTTCTTT

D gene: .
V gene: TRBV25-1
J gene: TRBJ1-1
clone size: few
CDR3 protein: CASSQGFGTEAFF
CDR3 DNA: TGTGCCAGCAGCCAGGGTTTTGGCACTGAAGCTTTCTTT

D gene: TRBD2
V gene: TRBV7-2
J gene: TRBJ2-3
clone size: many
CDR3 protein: CASSLGLAGRTDTQYF
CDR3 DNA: TGTGCCAGCAGCCTGGGACTAGCGGGCCGCACAGATACGCAGTATTTT

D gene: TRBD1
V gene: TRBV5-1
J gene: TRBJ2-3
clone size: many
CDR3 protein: CASSLVGQGIDTQYF
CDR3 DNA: TGCGCCAGCAGCTTGGTAGGACAGGGAATTGATACGCAGTATTTT

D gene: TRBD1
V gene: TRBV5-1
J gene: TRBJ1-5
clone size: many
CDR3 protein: CASSLDRGDQPQHF
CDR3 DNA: TGCGCCAGCAGCTTGGACAGGGGCGATCAGCCCCAGCATTTT